The 11 T cell receptor beta chains given below trace back to one sample, sequenced in a study of cytomegalovirus exposure and HLA in healthy donors. Primers included in the PCR were 60 Vbeta and 13 Jbeta primers. The assay was immunoSEQ multiplex PCR, and TCRdb's table has in-frame clones only and misses some. The repertoire holds 110,000 to 150,000 clones, with roughly 9.7% as singletons. What was sequenced was PBMCs. All receptors derive from a man aged 50 or older in good health and CMV-seronegative.

This clone turned up a few times. The V call is TRBV28, the J call TRBJ2-1; TRBD2 agrees at 12 bases. V was pared by 6 bases and J by 6 bases, with 6 bases of the junction left unmatched. The CDR3 has 15 residues. CDR1 is MDHEN and CDR2 is SYDVKM in the germline V gene. CDR3 sequence (DNA): TGTGCCAGCAGCCTTGGACTAGCGGGACCCAATGAGCAGTTCTTC. Translating it yields CASSLGLAGPNEQFF.

This clone was detected only a few times. The J gene is TRBJ2-5, the V gene TRBV9; 7 bases are shared with TRBD2. The V gene's germline CDR1 is SGDLS and CDR2 YYNGEE. V lost 0 bases and J lost 2; bases outside the gene matches: 4. The CDR3 is 15 residues long. Here the CDR3 DNA reads TGTGCCAGCAGCGTAGGGGCGGGGGAGCAAGAGACCCAGTACTTC. As protein: CASSVGAGEQETQYF.

This clone appeared a few times. V is TRBV5-1 and J is TRBJ2-5; 14 bases agree with TRBD2. Germline CDR1 SGHRS, CDR2 YFSETQ. There are 17 residues in the CDR3. The J segment lost 5 bases and the V segment lost 4 bases, leaving 10 bases of the junction unmatched. Here the CDR3 reads CASSIRLAGGLTETQYF. CDR3 sequence (DNA): TGCGCCAGCAGCATCAGACTAGCGGGGGGGCTTACGGAGACCCAGTACTTC.

The rearrangement uses TRBV6-1 and TRBJ1-5; TRBD1 is a possible D gene (5 bases). Germline lookup yields CDR1 MNHNS and CDR2 SASEGT. This CDR3 contains 15 residues. The ends were cut back, 8 bases at V and 1 base at J, with 15 bases in the middle. The CDR3 sequence: CASGRTPVSNQPQHF. The CDR3 DNA sequence: TGTGCCAGCGGACGGACACCCGTCAGCAATCAGCCCCAGCATTTT.

The sample holds a few counts of this clone. The chain uses TRBV7-2 and TRBJ2-2; D possibly corresponds to TRBD1 (6 bases). Germline V gene data show CDR1 as SGHTA and CDR2 as FQGNSA. The length of the CDR3 is 15 residues. V was pared by 6 bases and J by 7 bases, with 18 bases between. The CDR3 reads CASRIGSGVGGELFF. In DNA form, the CDR3 reads TGTGCCAGCAGAATAGGGTCAGGGGTTGGCGGGGAGCTGTTTTTT.

The chain couples TRBV5-6 to TRBJ2-5; D is ambiguous. The germline V and J ends were trimmed by 2 bases and 4 bases, with 9 bases remaining between them. CDR3 length: 13 residues. Germline V gives CDR1 SGHDT, CDR2 YYEEEE. The CDR3 loop is CASSFYSRETQYF. As DNA, the CDR3 is TGTGCCAGCAGCTTTTACTCGAGAGAGACCCAGTACTTC.

This clone has a handful of counts. This chain uses TRBV2 with TRBJ2-2; D call uncertain. The V gene lost 6 bases and the J gene lost 2 bases, with 16 bases spanning the gap. The CDR3 is made up of 16 amino acids. Germline V gene lookup returns CDR1 SNHLY and CDR2 FYNNEI. The CDR3 DNA sequence: TGTGCCAGCAGCCTTCGTGCGGCGGATAACACCGGGGAGCTGTTTTTT. Protein sequence: CASSLRAADNTGELFF. Supplemented by reference TRBV2 and TRBJ2-2, the full variable domain reads EPEVTQTPSHQVTQMGQEVILRCVPISNHLYFYWYRQILGQKVEFLVSFYNNEISEKSEIFDDQFSVERPDGSNFTLKIRSTKLEDSAMYFCASSLRAADNTGELFFGEGSRLTVL.

The V call is TRBV19, the J call TRBJ2-7, with a tentative D call TRBD1 (6 bases). V was clipped by 3 bases and J by 4 bases, with 13 bases between them. The CDR3 consists of 14 residues. Germline V gene sequence: CDR1 LNHDA, CDR2 SQIVND (reference sequence). CDR3 sequence reads: CASSMGTHFYEQYF. The CDR3 DNA is TGTGCCAGTAGTATGGGGACACACTTTTACGAGCAGTACTTC.

CDR3 nucleotide sequence: TGTGCCAGTAGTCCGAGGGAGCGGGGTTACAATGAGCAGTTCTTC. It yields the protein CASSPRERGYNEQFF. The J gene is TRBJ2-1, the V gene TRBV19; 7 nucleotides agree with TRBD2. The CDR3 totals 15 residues. The V gene end was trimmed by 5 bases and the J gene end by 4 bases; junction bases not matched to a gene: 8. CDR1 is LNHDA, CDR2 SQIVND, per germline (reference sequence).

A few counts support this clone. This same CDR3 is encoded by further DNA sequences in the sample. V and J are TRBV5-1 and TRBJ2-5, with D maybe TRBD2 (7 bases). CDR3 length: 17 amino acids. Germline CDR1 reads SGHRS; CDR2 reads YFSETQ. V was pared by 4 bases and J by 2 bases, with 21 bases between. The CDR3 DNA follows: TGCGCCAGCAGCAGGCCCAGAGGGGGGGCACTACAAGAGACCCAGTACTTC. Translating it yields CASSRPRGGALQETQYF.

This clone was detected a few times. This sequence joins TRBV5-6 and TRBJ2-7; 8 bases match TRBD1. Germline V gene sequence: CDR1 SGHDT, CDR2 YYEEEE. V shed 3 bases and J 7 bases; nucleotides not matched to a gene: 15. The CDR3 has 16 residues. Written as DNA, the CDR3 is TGTGCCAGCAGCTCCGGTAGTGGGGACAGGTTTGGGGAGCAGTACTTC. Protein sequence: CASSSGSGDRFGEQYF. The whole variable domain, filled in from reference TRBV5-6 and TRBJ2-7, reads DAGVTQSPTHLIKTRGQQVTLRCSPKSGHDTVSWYQQALGQGPQFIFQYYEEEERQRGNFPDRFSGHQFPNYSSELNVNALLLGDSALYLCASSSGSGDRFGEQYFGPGTRLTVT.